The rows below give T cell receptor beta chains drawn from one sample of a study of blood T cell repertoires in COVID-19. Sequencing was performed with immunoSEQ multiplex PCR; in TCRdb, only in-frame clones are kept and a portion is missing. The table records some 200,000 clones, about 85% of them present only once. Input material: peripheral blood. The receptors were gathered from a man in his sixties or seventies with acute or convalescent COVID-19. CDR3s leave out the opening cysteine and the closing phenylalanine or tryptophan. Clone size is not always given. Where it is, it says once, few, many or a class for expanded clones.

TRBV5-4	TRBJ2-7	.	ASSSSSYEQY
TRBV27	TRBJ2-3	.	ASSFSPGTDTQY
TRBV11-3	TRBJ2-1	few	ASSRGGTGTYNEQF
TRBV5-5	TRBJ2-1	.	ASSLVVRTGAGNEQF
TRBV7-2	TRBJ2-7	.	ASSLWDRATYEQY
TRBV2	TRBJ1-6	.	ASSDLKGTGSITSGSPLH
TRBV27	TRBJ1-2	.	ASSSIGSYGYT
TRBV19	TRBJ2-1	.	ASRGTGNNEQF
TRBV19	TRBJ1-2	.	ASESGTGNYGYT
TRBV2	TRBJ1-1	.	ASSRNTINTEAF
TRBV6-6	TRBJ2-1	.	ASSSSQYSYNEQF
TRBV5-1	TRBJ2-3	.	ASSFGPGGGSTDTQY
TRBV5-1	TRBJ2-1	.	ASSLVGGYNNEQF
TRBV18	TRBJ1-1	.	ASSQDRGLYTEAF
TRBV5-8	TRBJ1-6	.	ASSEQGALRNSPLH
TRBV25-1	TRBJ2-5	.	ASSEAGKETQY
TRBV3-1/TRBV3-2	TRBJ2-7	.	ASSPRRQSYEQY
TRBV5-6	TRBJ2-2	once	ASIRWGGSLNTGELF
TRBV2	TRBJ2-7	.	ASRSGQGYEQY
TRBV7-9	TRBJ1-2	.	ASSSGTGDYGYT
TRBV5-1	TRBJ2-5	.	ASSLITTGRQETQY
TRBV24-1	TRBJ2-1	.	ATTGGLQDGRRNEQF
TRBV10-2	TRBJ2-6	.	ASRAGDQTGGANVLT
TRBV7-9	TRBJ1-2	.	ASSLVGTGDGYT
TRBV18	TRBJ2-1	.	ASSRRGQGLWDEQF
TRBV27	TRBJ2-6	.	ASSLRGNRAYSGANVLT
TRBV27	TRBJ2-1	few	ASNLEASGRSYNEQF
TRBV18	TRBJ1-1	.	ASSPGQATMNTEAF
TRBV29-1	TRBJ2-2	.	SVMSSGRVGELF
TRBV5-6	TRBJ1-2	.	ASSLARSNLYGYT
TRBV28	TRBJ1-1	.	ASSLPHAVLAF
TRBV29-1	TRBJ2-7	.	SVVDSRSEQY
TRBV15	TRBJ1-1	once	ATSRDSMNTEAF
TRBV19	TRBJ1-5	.	ASSIVGDTDQPQH